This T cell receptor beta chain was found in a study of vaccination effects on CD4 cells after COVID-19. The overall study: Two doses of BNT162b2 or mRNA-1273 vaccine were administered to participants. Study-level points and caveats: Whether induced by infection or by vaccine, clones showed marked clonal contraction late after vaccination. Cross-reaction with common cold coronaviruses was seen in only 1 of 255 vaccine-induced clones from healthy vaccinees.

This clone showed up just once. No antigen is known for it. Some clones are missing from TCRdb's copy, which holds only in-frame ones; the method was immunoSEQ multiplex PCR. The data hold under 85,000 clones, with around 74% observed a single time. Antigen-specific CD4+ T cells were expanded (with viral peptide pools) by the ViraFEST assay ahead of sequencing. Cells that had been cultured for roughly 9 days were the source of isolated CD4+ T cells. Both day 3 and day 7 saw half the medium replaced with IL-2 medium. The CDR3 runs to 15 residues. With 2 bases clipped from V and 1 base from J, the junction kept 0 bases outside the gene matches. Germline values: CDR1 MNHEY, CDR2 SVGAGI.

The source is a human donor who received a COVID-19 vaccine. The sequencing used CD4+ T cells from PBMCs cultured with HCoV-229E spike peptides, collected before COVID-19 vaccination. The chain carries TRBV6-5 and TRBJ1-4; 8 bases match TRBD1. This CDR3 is CASSYDRGTNEKLFF. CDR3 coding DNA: TGTGCCAGCAGTTACGACAGGGGAACTAATGAAAAACTGTTTTTT.